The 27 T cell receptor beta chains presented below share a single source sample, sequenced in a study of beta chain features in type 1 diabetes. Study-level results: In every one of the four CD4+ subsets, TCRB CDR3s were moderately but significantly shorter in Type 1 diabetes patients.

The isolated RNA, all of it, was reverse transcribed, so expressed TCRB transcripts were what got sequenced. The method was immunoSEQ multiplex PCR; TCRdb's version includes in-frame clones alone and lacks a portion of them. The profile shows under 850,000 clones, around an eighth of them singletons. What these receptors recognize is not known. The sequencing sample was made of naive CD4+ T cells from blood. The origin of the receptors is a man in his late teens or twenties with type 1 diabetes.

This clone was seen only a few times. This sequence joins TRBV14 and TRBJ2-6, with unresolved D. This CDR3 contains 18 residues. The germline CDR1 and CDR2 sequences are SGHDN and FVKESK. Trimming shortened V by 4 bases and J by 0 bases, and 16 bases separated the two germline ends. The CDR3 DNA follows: TGTGCCAGCAGCCTGGGTCGCTCCTCCTCCTCTGGGGCCAACGTCCTGACTTTC. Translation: CASSLGRSSSSGANVLTF.

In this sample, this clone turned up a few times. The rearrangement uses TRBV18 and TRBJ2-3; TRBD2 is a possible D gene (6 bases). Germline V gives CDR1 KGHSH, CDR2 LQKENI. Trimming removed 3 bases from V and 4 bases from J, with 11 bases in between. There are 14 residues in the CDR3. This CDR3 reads CASSPAREADTQYF. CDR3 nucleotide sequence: TGTGCCAGCTCACCGGCCAGGGAGGCAGATACGCAGTATTTT.

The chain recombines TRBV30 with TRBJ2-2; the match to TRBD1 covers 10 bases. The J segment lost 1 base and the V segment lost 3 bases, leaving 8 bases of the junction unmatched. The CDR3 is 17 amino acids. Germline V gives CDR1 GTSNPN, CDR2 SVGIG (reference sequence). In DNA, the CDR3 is TGTGCCTGGAGGCATCCCGACAGGGGGCTGAACACCGGGGAGCTGTTTTTT. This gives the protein CAWRHPDRGLNTGELFF.

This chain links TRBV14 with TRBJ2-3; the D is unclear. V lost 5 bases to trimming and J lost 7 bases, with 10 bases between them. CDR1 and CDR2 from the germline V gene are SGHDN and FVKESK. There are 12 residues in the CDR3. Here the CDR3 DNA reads TGTGCCAGCAGCGTCGCGTCTCATACGCAGTATTTT. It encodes CASSVASHTQYF.

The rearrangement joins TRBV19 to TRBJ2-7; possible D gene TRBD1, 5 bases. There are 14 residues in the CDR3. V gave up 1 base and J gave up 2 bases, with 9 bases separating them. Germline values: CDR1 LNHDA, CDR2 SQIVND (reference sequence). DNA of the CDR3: TGTGCCAGTAGTATAGCAGGGATCACCTACGAGCAGTACTTC. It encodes CASSIAGITYEQYF.

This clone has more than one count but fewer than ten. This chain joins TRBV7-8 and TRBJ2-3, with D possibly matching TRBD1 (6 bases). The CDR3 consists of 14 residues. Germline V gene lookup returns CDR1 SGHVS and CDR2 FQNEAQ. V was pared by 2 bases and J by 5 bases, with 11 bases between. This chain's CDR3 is CASSLTGWGDTQYF. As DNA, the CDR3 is TGTGCCAGCAGCTTAACAGGGTGGGGAGATACGCAGTATTTT.

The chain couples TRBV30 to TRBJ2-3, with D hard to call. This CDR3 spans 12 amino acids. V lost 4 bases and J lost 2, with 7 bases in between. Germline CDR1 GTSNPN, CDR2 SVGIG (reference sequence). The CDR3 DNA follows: TGTGCCTGGACGGCGGCCACAGATACGCAGTATTTT. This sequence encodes CAWTAATDTQYF.

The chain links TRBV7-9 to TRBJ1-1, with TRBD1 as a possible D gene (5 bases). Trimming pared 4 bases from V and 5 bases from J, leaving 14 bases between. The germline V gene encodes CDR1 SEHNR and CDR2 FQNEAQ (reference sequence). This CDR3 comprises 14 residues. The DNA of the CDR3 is TGTGCCAGCAGCTCCCAGGGAATTGGGACTGAAGCTTTCTTT. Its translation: CASSSQGIGTEAFF.

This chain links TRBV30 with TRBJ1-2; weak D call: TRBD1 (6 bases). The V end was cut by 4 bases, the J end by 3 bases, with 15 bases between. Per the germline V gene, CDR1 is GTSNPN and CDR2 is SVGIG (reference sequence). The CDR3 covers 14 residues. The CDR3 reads CAWTRDTLYYGYTF. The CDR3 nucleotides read TGTGCCTGGACGCGGGACACCCTGTACTATGGCTACACCTTC.

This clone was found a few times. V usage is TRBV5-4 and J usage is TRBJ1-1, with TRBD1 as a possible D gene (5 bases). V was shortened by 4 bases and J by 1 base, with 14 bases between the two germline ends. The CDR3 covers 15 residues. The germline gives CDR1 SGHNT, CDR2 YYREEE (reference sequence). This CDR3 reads CASSNPGTANTEAFF. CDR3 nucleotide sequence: TGTGCCAGCAGCAATCCCGGGACGGCGAACACTGAAGCTTTCTTT.

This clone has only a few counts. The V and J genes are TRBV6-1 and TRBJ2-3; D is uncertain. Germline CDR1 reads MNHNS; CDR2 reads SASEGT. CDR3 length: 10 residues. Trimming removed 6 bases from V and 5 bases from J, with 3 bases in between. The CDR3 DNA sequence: TGTGCCAGCAGCGTAGATACGCAGTATTTT. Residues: CASSVDTQYF.

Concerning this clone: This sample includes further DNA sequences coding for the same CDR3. The CDR3 nucleotides read TGTGCCTGGTCGGGACAACCAAACACTGAAGCTTTCTTT. Its translation: CAWSGQPNTEAFF. The chain has TRBV30 and TRBJ1-1, with D possibly being TRBD1 (6 bases). Trimming stripped 5 bases from V and 2 bases from J, with 12 bases between. The CDR3 covers 13 residues. The germline gives CDR1 GTSNPN, CDR2 SVGIG (reference sequence).

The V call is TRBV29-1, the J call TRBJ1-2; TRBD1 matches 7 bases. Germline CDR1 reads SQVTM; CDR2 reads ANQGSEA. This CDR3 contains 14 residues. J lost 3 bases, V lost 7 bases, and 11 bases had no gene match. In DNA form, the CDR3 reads TGCAGCGCCGAACCACAGGGGAAGTACTATGGCTACACCTTC. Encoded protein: CSAEPQGKYYGYTF.

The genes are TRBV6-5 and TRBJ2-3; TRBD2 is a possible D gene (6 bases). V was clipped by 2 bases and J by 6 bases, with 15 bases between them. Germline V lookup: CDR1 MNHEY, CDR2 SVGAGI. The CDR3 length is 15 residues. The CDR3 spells CASSYGGSGLDTQYF. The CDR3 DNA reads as TGTGCCAGCAGTTACGGGGGGTCAGGGCTGGATACGCAGTATTTT.

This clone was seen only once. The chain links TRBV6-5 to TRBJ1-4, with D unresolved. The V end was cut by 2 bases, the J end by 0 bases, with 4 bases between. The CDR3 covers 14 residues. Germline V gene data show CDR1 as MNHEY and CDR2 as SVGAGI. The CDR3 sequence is CASSYRATNEKLFF. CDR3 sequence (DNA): TGTGCCAGCAGTTACCGGGCAACTAATGAAAAACTGTTTTTT.

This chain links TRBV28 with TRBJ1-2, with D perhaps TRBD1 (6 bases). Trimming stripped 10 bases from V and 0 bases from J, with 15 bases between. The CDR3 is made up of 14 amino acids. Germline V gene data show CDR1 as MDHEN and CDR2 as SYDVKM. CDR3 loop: CATALQGTNYGYTF. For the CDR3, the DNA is TGTGCCACTGCGTTACAGGGTACTAACTATGGCTACACCTTC.

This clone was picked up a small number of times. CDR3 residues: CASSSGTNYGYTF. CDR3 nucleotides: TGTGCCAGTAGTTCGGGTACTAACTATGGCTACACCTTC. The chain carries TRBV7-2 and TRBJ1-2; D is ambiguous. V was trimmed by 9 bases and J by 0 bases, leaving 11 bases between them. Germline V gene data show CDR1 as SGHTA and CDR2 as FQGNSA. The CDR3 consists of 13 residues.

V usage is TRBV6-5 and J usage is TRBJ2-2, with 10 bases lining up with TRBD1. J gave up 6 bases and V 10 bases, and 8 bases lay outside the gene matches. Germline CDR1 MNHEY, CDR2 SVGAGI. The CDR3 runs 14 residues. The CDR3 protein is CAIARDRGAGELFF. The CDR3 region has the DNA TGTGCCATCGCCCGGGACAGGGGTGCCGGGGAGCTGTTTTTT.

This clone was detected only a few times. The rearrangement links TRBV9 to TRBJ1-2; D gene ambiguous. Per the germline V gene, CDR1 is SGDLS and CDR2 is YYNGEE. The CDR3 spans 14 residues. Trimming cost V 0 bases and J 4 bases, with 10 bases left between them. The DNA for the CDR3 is TGTGCCAGCAGCGTAGAGGATCTAGGCTATGGCTACACCTTC. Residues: CASSVEDLGYGYTF.

CDR3: CASTRTGRATEAFF. As DNA, the CDR3 is TGTGCCAGCACCCGGACAGGGAGAGCCACTGAAGCTTTCTTT. This chain connects TRBV6-5 to TRBJ1-1; 8 nucleotides agree with TRBD1. Losses at the gene ends were 7 bases for V and 4 bases for J; bases not matched to a gene: 8. From germline, CDR1 is MNHEY and CDR2 SVGAGI. The CDR3 runs 14 residues.

The CDR3 DNA sequence: TGTGCCTGGAGTCGGGACAGGCAGTACTTC. Its protein product is CAWSRDRQYF. The V and J genes are TRBV30 and TRBJ2-7; 7 positions match TRBD1. Trimming cost V 2 bases and J 9 bases; bases outside gene matches: 1. Per the germline V gene, CDR1 is GTSNPN and CDR2 is SVGIG (reference sequence). This CDR3 region has 10 residues.

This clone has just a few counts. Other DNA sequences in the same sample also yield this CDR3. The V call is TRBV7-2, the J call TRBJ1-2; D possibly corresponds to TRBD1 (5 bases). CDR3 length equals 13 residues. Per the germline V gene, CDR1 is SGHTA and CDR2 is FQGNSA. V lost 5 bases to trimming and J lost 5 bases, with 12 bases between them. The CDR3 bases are TGTGCCAGCAGCCCCCAGGGAGATTATGGCTACACCTTC. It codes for CASSPQGDYGYTF.

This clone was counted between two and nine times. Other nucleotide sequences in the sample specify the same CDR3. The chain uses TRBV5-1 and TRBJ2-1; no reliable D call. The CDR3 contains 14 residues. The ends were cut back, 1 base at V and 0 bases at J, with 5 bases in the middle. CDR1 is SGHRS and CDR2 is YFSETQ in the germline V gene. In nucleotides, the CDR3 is TGCGCCAGCAGCTTGACGAGCTCCTACAATGAGCAGTTCTTC. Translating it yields CASSLTSSYNEQFF.

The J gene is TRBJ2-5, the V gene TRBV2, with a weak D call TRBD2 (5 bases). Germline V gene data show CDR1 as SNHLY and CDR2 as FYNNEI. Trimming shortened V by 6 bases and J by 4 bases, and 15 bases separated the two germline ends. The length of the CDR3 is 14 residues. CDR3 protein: CASSGKIHGETQYF. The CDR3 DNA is TGTGCCAGCAGCGGGAAAATCCACGGAGAGACCCAGTACTTC. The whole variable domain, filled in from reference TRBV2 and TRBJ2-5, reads EPEVTQTPSHQVTQMGQEVILRCVPISNHLYFYWYRQILGQKVEFLVSFYNNEISEKSEIFDDQFSVERPDGSNFTLKIRSTKLEDSAMYFCASSGKIHGETQYFGPGTRLLVL.

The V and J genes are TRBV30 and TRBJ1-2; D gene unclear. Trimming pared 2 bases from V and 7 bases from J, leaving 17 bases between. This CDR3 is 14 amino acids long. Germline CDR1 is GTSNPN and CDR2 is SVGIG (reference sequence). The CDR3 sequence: CAWSPWERGRGYTF. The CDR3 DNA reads TGTGCCTGGAGTCCCTGGGAGCGCGGTCGTGGCTACACCTTC.

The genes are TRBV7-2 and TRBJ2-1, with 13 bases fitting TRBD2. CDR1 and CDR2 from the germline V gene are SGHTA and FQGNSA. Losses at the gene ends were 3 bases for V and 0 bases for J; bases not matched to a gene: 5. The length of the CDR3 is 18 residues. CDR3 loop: CASSLPGLAGISYNEQFF. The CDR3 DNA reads TGTGCCAGCAGCTTGCCGGGACTAGCGGGGATCTCCTACAATGAGCAGTTCTTC.

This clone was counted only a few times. Here the CDR3 reads CAISSGGEQYF. CDR3 sequence (DNA): TGTGCCATCAGTTCAGGGGGCGAGCAGTACTTC. The chain couples TRBV10-3 to TRBJ2-7; 7 bases map to TRBD1. This CDR3 comprises 11 residues. The J segment lost 6 bases and the V segment lost 5 bases, leaving 1 base of the junction unmatched. Germline assignment: CDR1 ENHRY and CDR2 SYGVKD.